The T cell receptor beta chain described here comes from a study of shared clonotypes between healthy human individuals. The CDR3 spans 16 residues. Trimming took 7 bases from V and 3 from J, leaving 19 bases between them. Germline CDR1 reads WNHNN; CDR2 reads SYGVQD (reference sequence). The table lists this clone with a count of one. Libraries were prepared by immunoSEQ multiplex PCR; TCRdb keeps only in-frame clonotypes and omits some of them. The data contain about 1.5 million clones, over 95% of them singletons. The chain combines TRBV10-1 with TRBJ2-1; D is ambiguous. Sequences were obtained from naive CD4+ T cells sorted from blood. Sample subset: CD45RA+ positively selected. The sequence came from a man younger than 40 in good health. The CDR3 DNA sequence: TGCGCCAGCACTAGTAGTTCCACCGCAGACTACAATGAGCAGTTCTTC. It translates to CASTSSSTADYNEQFF.